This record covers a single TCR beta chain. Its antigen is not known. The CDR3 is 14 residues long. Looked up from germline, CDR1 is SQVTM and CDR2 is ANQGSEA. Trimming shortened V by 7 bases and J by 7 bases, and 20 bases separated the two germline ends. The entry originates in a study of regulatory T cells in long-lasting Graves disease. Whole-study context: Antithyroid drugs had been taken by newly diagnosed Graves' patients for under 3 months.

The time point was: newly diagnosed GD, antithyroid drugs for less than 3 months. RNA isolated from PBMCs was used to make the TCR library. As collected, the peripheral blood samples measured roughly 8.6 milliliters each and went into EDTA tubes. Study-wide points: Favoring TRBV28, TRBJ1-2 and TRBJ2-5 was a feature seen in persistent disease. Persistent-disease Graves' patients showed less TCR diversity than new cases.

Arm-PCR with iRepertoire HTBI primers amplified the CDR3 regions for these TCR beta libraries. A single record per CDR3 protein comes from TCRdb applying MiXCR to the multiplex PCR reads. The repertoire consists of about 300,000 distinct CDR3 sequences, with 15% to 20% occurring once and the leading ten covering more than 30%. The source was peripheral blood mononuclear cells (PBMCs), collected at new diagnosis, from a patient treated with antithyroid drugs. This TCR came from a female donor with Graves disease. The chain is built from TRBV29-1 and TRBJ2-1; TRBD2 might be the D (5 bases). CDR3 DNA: TGCAGCGCCCCGATCCCCACGGGCGGGAATGAGCAGTTCTTC. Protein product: CSAPIPTGGNEQFF.